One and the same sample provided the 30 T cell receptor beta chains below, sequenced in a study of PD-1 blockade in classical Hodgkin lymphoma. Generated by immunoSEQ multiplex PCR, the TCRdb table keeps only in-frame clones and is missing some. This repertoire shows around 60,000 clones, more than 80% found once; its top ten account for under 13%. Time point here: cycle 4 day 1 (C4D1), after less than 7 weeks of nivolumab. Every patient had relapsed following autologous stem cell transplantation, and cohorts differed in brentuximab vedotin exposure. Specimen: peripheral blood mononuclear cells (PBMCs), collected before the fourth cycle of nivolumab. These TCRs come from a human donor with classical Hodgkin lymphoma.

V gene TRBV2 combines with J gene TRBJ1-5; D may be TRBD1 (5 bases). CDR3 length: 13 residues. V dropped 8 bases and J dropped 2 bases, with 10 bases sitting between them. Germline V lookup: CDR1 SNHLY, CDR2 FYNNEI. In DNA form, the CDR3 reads TGTGCCAGCGGAGGGGAGGGCAATCAGCCCCAGCATTTT. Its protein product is CASGGEGNQPQHF.

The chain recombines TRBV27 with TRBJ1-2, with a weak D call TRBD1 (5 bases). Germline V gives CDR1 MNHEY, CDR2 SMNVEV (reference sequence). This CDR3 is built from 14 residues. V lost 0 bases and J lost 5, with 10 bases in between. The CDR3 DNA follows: TGTGCCAGCAGTTTATCGGGGCAGGTTTATGGCTACACCTTC. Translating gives CASSLSGQVYGYTF.

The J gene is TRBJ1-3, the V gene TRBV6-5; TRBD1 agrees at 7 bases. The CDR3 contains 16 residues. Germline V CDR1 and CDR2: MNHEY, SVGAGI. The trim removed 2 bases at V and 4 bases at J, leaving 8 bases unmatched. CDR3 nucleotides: TGTGCCAGCAGTTACGCGACAGGGCTTATCGGAAACACCATATATTTT. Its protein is CASSYATGLIGNTIYF.

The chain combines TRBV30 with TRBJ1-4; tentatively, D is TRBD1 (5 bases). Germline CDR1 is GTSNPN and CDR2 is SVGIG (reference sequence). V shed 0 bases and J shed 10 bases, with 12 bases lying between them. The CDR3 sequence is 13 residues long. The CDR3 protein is CAWSVKGMGKLFF. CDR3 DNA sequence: TGTGCCTGGAGTGTTAAGGGGATGGGAAAACTGTTTTTT.

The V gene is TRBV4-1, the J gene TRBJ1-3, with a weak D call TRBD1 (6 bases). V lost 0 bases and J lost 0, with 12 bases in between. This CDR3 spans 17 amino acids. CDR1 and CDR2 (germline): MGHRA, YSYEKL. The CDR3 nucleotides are TGCGCCAGCAGCCAAGATCCCCAGGGACACTCTGGAAACACCATATATTTT. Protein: CASSQDPQGHSGNTIYF.

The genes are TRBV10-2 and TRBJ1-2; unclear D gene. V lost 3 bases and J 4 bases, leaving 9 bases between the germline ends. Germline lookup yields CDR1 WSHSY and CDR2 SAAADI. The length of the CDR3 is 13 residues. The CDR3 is CASSDGEFYGYTF. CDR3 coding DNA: TGCGCCAGCAGTGATGGGGAGTTCTATGGCTACACCTTC.

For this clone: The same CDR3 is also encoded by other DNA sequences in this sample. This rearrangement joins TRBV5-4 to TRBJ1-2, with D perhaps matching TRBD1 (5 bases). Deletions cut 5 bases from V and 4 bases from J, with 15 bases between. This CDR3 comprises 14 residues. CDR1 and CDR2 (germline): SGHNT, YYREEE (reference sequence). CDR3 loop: CASRDTGNLYGYTF. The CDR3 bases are TGTGCCAGCAGAGATACAGGCAACCTCTATGGCTACACCTTC.

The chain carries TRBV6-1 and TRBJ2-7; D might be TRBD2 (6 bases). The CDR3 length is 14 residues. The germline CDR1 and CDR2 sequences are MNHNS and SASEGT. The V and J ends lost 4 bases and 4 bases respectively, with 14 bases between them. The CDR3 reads CASSVGRGSYEQYF. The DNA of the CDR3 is TGTGCCAGCAGTGTCGGACGGGGGTCGTACGAGCAGTACTTC.

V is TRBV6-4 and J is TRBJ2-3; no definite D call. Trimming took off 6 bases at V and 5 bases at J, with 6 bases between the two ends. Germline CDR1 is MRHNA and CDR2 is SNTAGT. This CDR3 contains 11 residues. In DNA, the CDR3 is TGTGCCAGCAGCCACCTAGATACGCAGTATTTT. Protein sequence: CASSHLDTQYF.

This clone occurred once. In DNA form, the CDR3 reads TGTGCCAGCAGTCCCAATTGGTGGGGTGAAAAACTGTTTTTT. This gives the protein CASSPNWWGEKLFF. This chain uses TRBV27 with TRBJ1-4; the D is unclear. V was clipped by 5 bases and J by 7 bases, with 14 bases between them. Per germline, CDR1 MNHEY and CDR2 SMNVEV (reference sequence). This CDR3 is 14 amino acids long.

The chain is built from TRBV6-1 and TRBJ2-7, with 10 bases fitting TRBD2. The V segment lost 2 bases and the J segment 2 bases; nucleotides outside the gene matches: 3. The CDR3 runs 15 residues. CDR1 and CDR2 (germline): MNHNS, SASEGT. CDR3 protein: CASSEWLAGAYEQYF. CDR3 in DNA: TGTGCCAGCAGTGAATGGCTAGCGGGGGCCTACGAGCAGTACTTC.

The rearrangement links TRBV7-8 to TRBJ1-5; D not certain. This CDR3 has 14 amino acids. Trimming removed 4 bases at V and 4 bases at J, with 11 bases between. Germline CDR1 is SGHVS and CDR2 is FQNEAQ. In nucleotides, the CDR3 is TGTGCCAGCAGCTCGGACGGAAGAAATCAGCCCCAGCATTTT. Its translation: CASSSDGRNQPQHF.

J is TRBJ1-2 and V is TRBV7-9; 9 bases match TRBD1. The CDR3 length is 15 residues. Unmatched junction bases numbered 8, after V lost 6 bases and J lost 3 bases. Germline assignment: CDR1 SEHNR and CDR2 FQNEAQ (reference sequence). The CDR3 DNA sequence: TGTGCCAGCAGTGAGCCGGGACAGGGTGACTATGGCTACACCTTC. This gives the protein CASSEPGQGDYGYTF.

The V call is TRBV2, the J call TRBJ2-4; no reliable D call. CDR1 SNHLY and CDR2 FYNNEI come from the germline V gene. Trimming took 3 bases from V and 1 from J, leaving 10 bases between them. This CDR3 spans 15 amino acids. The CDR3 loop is CASSETGLAKNIQYF. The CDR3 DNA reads TGTGCCAGCAGTGAGACGGGCTTGGCCAAAAACATTCAGTACTTC.

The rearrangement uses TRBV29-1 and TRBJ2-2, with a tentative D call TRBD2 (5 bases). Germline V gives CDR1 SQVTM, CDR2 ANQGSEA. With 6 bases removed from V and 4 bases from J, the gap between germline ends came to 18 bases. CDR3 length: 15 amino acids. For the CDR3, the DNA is TGCAGCGTGTATGTTAGCGATAAGTTCACCGGGGAGCTGTTTTTT. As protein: CSVYVSDKFTGELFF.

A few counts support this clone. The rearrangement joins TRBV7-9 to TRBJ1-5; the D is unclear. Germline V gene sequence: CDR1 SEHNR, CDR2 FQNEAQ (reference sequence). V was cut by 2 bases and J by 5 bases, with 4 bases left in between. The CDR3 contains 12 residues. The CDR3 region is CASSLNHQPQHF. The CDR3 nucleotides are TGTGCCAGCAGCTTAAATCATCAGCCCCAGCATTTT.

The CDR3 DNA sequence: TGTGCCTGGAGAGGGTTGGGGATTGATACGCAGTATTTT. The encoded protein is CAWRGLGIDTQYF. V and J are TRBV30 and TRBJ2-3; D ambiguous. The CDR3 runs to 13 residues. Germline V gene data show CDR1 as GTSNPN and CDR2 as SVGIG (reference sequence). With 3 bases removed from V and 6 bases from J, the gap between germline ends came to 13 bases.

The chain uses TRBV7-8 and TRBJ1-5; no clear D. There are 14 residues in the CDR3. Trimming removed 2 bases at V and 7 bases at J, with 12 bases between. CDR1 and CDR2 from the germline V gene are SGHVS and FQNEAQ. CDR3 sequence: CASSLWQEGQPQHF. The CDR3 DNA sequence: TGTGCCAGCAGCTTATGGCAGGAAGGACAGCCCCAGCATTTT.

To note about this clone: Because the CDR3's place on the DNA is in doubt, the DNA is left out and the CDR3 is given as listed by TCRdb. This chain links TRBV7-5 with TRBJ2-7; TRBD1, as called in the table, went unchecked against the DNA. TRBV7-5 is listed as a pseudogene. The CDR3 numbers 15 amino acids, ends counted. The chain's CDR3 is CARSLWAGGSYEQYF.

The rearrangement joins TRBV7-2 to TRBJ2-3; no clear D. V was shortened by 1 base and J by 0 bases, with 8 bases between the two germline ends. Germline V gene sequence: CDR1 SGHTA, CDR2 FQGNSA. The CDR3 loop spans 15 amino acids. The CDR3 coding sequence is TGTGCCAGCAGCTTAGGTCCGGGTAGCACAGATACGCAGTATTTT. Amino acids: CASSLGPGSTDTQYF.

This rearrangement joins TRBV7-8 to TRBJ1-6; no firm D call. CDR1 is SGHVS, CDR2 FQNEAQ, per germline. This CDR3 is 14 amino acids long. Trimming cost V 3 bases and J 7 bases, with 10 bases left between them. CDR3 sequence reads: CASSFPSKNSPLHF. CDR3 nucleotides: TGTGCCAGCAGCTTTCCATCGAAGAATTCACCCCTCCACTTT.

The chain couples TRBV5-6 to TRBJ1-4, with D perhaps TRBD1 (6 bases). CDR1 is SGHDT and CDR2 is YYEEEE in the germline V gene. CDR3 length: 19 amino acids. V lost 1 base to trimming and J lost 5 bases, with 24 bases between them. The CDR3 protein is CASSLTDITGPGRNEKLFF. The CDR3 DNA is TGTGCCAGCAGCTTGACAGATATTACAGGGCCGGGAAGGAATGAAAAACTGTTTTTT.

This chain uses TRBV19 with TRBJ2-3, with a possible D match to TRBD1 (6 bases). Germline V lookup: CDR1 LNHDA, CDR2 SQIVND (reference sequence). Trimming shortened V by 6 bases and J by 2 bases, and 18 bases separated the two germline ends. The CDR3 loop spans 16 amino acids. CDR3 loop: CASRERGSSHTDTQYF. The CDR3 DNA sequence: TGTGCCAGTAGGGAAAGGGGGTCATCACACACAGATACGCAGTATTTT. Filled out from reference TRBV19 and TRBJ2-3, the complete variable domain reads DGGITQSPKYLFRKEGQNVTLSCEQNLNHDAMYWYRQDPGQGLRLIYYSQIVNDFQKGDIAEGYSVSREKKESFPLTVTSAQKNPTAFYLCASRERGSSHTDTQYFGPGTRLTVL.

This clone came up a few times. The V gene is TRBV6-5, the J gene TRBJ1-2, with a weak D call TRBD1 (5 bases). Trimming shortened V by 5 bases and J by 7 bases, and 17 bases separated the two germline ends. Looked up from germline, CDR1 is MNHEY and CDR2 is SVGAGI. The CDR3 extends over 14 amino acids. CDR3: CASSRTGTVAGYTF. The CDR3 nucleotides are TGTGCCAGCAGTCGAACAGGAACGGTAGCTGGCTACACCTTC.

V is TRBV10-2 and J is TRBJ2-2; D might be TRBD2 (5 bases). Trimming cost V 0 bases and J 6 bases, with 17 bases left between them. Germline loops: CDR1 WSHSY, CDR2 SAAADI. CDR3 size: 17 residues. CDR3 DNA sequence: TGCGCCAGCAGTGAGTCGACATCGGGGAGAGGTGCCGGGGAGCTGTTTTTT. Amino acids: CASSESTSGRGAGELFF.

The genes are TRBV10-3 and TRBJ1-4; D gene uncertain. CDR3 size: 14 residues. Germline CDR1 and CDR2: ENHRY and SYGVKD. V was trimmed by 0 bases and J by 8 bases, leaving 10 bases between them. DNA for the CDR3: TGTGCCATCAGTGAGTCCCTGGTGAGAGAAAAACTGTTTTTT. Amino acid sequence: CAISESLVREKLFF.

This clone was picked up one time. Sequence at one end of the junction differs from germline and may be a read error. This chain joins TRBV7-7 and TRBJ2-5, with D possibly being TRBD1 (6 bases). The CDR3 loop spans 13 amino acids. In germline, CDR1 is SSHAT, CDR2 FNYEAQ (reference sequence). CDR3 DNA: TGTGCTAGCAGCTTAAACAGGGAGGAGACCCAGTACTTC. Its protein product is CASSLNREETQYF.

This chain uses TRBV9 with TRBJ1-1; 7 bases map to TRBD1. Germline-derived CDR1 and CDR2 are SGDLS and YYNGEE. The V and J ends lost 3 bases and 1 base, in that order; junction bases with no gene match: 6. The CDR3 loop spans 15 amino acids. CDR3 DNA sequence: TGTGCCAGCAGCGGACGACAGGGCGGGAACACTGAAGCTTTCTTT. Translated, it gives CASSGRQGGNTEAFF.

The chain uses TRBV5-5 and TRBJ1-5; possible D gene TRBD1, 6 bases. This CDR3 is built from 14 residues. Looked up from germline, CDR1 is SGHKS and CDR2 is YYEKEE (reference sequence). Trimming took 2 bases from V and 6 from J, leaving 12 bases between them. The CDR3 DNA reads TGTGCCAGCAGCTTCTGGGGGGCAAGTCAGCCCCAGCATTTT. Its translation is CASSFWGASQPQHF. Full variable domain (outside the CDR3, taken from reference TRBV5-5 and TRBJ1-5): DAGVTQSPTHLIKTRGQQVTLRCSPISGHKSVSWYQQVLGQGPQFIFQYYEKEERGRGNFPDRFSARQFPNYSSELNVNALLLGDSALYLCASSFWGASQPQHFGDGTRLSIL.

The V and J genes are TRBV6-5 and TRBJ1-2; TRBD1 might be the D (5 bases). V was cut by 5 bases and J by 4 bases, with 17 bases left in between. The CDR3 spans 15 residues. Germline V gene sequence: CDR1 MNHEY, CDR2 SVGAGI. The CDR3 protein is CASSLRAGPSYGYTF. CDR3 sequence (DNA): TGTGCCAGCAGTCTCCGGGCAGGGCCCTCCTATGGCTACACCTTC.